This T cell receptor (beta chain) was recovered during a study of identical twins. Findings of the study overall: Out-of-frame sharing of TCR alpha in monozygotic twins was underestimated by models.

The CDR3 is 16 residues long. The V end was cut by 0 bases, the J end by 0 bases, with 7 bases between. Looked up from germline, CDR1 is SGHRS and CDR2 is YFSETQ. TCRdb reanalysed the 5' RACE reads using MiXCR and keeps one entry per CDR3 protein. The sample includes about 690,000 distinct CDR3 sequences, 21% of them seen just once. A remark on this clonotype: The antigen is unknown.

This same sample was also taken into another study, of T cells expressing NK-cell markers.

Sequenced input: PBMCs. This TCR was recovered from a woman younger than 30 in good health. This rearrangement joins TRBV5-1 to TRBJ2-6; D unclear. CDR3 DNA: TGCGCCAGCAGCTTGGGGGCCCACTCTGGGGCCAACGTCCTGACTTTC. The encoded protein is CASSLGAHSGANVLTF.